Each of the 31 T cell receptor beta chains below was sequenced from the same sample in a study of a mutant IDH1 vaccine in newly diagnosed glioma. Their recognized antigens are unknown. Time point specified: week 35, safety follow-up. In the vaccine, a single dose held 300 ug of the mutant IDH1 20-mer peptide, along with topical imiquimod. Method: immunoSEQ multiplex PCR; TCRdb's copy keeps in-frame clones and lacks some. The data hold some 33,000 clones, with 65% to 85% observed a single time. This sample comprised PBMCs, obtained from a glioma patient whose treatment included an IDH1 peptide vaccine. These receptors all come from a woman aged 25-40 years with glioma. Some clones in this sample may be carry-over from other donors' samples.

The chain links TRBV28 to TRBJ2-5; D gene ambiguous. Looked up from germline, CDR1 is MDHEN and CDR2 is SYDVKM. This CDR3 region has 12 residues. The ends were cut back, 2 bases at V and 11 bases at J, with 12 bases in the middle. CDR3 amino acids: CASSLLDDKQYF. DNA for the CDR3: TGTGCCAGCAGTTTACTTGACGACAAGCAGTACTTC.

The chain carries TRBV11-3 and TRBJ1-5; possible D gene TRBD1, 6 bases. Germline CDR1 SGHNT, CDR2 YENEEA. The V and J ends lost 5 bases and 3 bases respectively, with 14 bases between them. CDR3 length: 15 amino acids. The CDR3 here is CASSSQTGPNQPQHF. CDR3 nucleotides: TGTGCCAGCAGCAGCCAAACAGGGCCCAATCAGCCCCAGCATTTT.

V gene TRBV6-1 combines with J gene TRBJ1-5; possible D gene TRBD1, 5 bases. This CDR3 has 13 residues. V lost 3 bases, J lost 7 bases, and 10 bases lay in between. The germline gives CDR1 MNHNS, CDR2 SASEGT. The chain's CDR3 is CASSDGGKQPQHF. CDR3 DNA sequence: TGTGCCAGCAGTGATGGGGGGAAGCAGCCCCAGCATTTT.

The rearrangement links TRBV7-8 to TRBJ2-7; 7 bases are shared with TRBD2. Trimming at V came to 1 base and at J to 12 bases, leaving 6 bases not matched to a gene. The CDR3 is 12 amino acids. Germline assignment: CDR1 SGHVS and CDR2 FQNEAQ. In nucleotides, the CDR3 is TGTGCCAGCAGCTTAGGAGGGACTATCTTGTACTTC. Its translation is CASSLGGTILYF.

The chain recombines TRBV27 with TRBJ2-2; D not certain. CDR1 is MNHEY and CDR2 is SMNVEV in the germline V gene (reference sequence). The length of the CDR3 is 16 residues. The germline V and J ends were trimmed by 0 bases and 2 bases, with 10 bases remaining between them. CDR3 amino acids: CASSLSLGLNTGELFF. In nucleotides, the CDR3 is TGTGCCAGCAGTTTATCTTTGGGCCTTAACACCGGGGAGCTGTTTTTT.

The rearrangement joins TRBV10-3 to TRBJ2-5, with no clear D. CDR3 length equals 13 residues. Deletions cut 6 bases from V and 0 bases from J, with 8 bases between. Germline-derived CDR1 and CDR2 are ENHRY and SYGVKD. The CDR3 is CAIRLPNQETQYF. Here the CDR3 DNA reads TGTGCCATCAGGCTTCCGAACCAAGAGACCCAGTACTTC.

The CDR3: CSVEAGRTGELFF. Written as DNA, the CDR3 is TGCAGCGTTGAGGCAGGGCGGACAGGAGAGCTGTTTTTT. The rearrangement uses TRBV29-1 and TRBJ2-2; 7 nucleotides line up with TRBD1. Germline V gives CDR1 SQVTM, CDR2 ANQGSEA. The CDR3 is made up of 13 amino acids. V lost 3 bases, J lost 11 bases, and 9 bases stayed unmatched.

This chain links TRBV9 with TRBJ1-2; 9 bases agree with TRBD1. The CDR3 contains 16 residues. The junction had 11 bases not matched to a gene; V was cut back by 0 bases and J by 8 bases. The germline CDR1 and CDR2 sequences are SGDLS and YYNGEE. The CDR3 loop reads CASSVDRWGQGYGYTF. The CDR3 DNA follows: TGTGCCAGCAGCGTAGATCGGTGGGGACAGGGATACGGCTACACCTTC.

The rearrangement links TRBV4-1 to TRBJ2-1, with 8 bases lining up with TRBD1. The CDR3 is 13 amino acids. Germline V gene sequence: CDR1 MGHRA, CDR2 YSYEKL. Unmatched junction bases numbered 4, after V lost 2 bases and J lost 10 bases. This CDR3 is CASSQSDRDEQFF. CDR3 nucleotides: TGCGCCAGCAGCCAATCGGACAGGGACGAGCAGTTCTTC.

This clone was detected once. The V and J genes are TRBV9 and TRBJ1-3, with TRBD1 identical over 9 bases. CDR1 is SGDLS, CDR2 YYNGEE, per germline. This CDR3 has 18 amino acids. The ends lost 6 bases at V and 8 bases at J; junction bases unmatched: 21. The DNA of the CDR3 is TGTGCCAGCATGGGGGAGGCGGACAGGGGAAATTCGATAGACACCATATATTTT. It yields the protein CASMGEADRGNSIDTIYF.

The chain couples TRBV6-5 to TRBJ2-7, with D unresolved. Germline CDR1 is MNHEY and CDR2 is SVGAGI. V was cut by 6 bases and J by 4 bases, with 10 bases left in between. This CDR3 has 12 amino acids. CDR3 DNA: TGTGCCAGCAGCCGGAAGGGATACGAGCAGTACTTC. Translated, it gives CASSRKGYEQYF.

The rearrangement links TRBV19 to TRBJ1-5, with D tentatively TRBD1 (5 bases). The ends were cut back, 8 bases at V and 4 bases at J, with 9 bases in the middle. From germline, CDR1 is LNHDA and CDR2 SQIVND (reference sequence). The CDR3 has 12 amino acids. For the CDR3, the DNA is TGTGCCAGTGGGGACGGTAATCAGCCCCAGCATTTT. Encoded protein: CASGDGNQPQHF.

The rearrangement links TRBV10-2 to TRBJ2-7, with 7 bases fitting TRBD1. V dropped 4 bases and J dropped 5; count of bases not matched to a gene: 5. There are 13 residues in the CDR3. Germline V lookup: CDR1 WSHSY, CDR2 SAAADI. This CDR3 is CASSGNTGDEQYF. The CDR3 region has the DNA TGCGCCAGCAGTGGAAATACAGGGGACGAGCAGTACTTC.

The gene calls are TRBV27 and TRBJ2-7; D is tentatively TRBD1 or TRBD2 (6 bases each). V was trimmed by 3 bases and J by 6 bases, leaving 18 bases between them. This CDR3 is built from 15 residues. Germline lookup yields CDR1 MNHEY and CDR2 SMNVEV (reference sequence). The CDR3 nucleotides are TGTGCCAGCAGTTTTGGGGTGACAGGAGCGGGCGAGCAGTACTTC. Its translation is CASSFGVTGAGEQYF.

The J gene is TRBJ2-2, the V gene TRBV7-8; D perhaps matches TRBD2 (6 bases). This CDR3 comprises 14 residues. CDR1 is SGHVS and CDR2 is FQNEAQ in the germline V gene. Trimming removed 4 bases at V and 8 bases at J, with 14 bases between. CDR3: CASSSPTGVGELFF. The CDR3 coding sequence is TGTGCCAGCAGCTCTCCAACGGGGGTAGGGGAGCTGTTTTTT.

The chain is built from TRBV6-1 and TRBJ1-3; D gene ambiguous. CDR3 length: 14 amino acids. Trimming removed 7 bases at V and 0 bases at J, with 10 bases between. Germline-derived CDR1 and CDR2 are MNHNS and SASEGT. DNA for the CDR3: TGTGCCAGCACCTTGACGTTCTCTGGAAACACCATATATTTT. Its protein product is CASTLTFSGNTIYF.

The V call is TRBV6-6, the J call TRBJ2-1; tentatively, D is TRBD1 or TRBD2 (6 bases each). Germline values: CDR1 MNHNY, CDR2 SVGAGI (reference sequence). The CDR3 is 14 residues long. Trimming removed 0 bases from V and 5 bases from J, with 8 bases in between. The CDR3 loop is CASSYSRGDNEQFF. The CDR3 nucleotides are TGTGCCAGCAGTTACTCGAGGGGGGACAATGAGCAGTTCTTC.

This clone was counted a few times. V and J are TRBV7-9 and TRBJ1-1; D remains unclear. Between the trimmed V and J ends, which lost 5 bases and 3 bases, there was a span of 13 bases. This CDR3 contains 14 residues. Germline CDR1 reads SEHNR; CDR2 reads FQNEAQ (reference sequence). CDR3 nucleotides: TGTGCCAGCAGCCTTGCGACGAGTGACACTGAAGCTTTCTTT. Amino acid sequence: CASSLATSDTEAFF. Using reference TRBV7-9 and TRBJ1-1 for the parts outside the CDR3, the full variable domain is DTGVSQNPRHKITKRGQNVTFRCDPISEHNRLYWYRQTLGQGPEFLTYFQNEAQLEKSRLLSDRFSAERPKGSFSTLEIQRTEQGDSAMYLCASSLATSDTEAFFGQGTRLTVV.

The rearrangement links TRBV4-1 to TRBJ2-1; D not resolved. V gave up 2 bases and J gave up 6 bases, with 5 bases separating them. CDR3 length: 12 amino acids. The V gene's germline CDR1 is MGHRA and CDR2 YSYEKL. The CDR3 is CASSQFSNEQFF. The CDR3 DNA reads TGCGCCAGCAGCCAATTTAGCAATGAGCAGTTCTTC.

This clone is medium-sized. V is TRBV19 and J is TRBJ2-2; TRBD1 is a possible D gene (6 bases). CDR1 LNHDA and CDR2 SQIVND come from the germline V gene (reference sequence). V was clipped by 10 bases and J by 1 base, with 19 bases between them. This CDR3 has 16 residues. In nucleotides, the CDR3 is TGTGCCATCAGTAACTCCAGGGGCTGGAACACCGGGGAGCTGTTTTTT. Amino acids: CAISNSRGWNTGELFF.

The J gene is TRBJ2-5, the V gene TRBV5-1, with D maybe TRBD1 (6 bases). Germline loops: CDR1 SGHRS, CDR2 YFSETQ. This CDR3 has 14 residues. Trimming left V 4 bases short and J 2 bases short, with 12 bases between. The CDR3 here is CASSNRDTQETQYF. The CDR3 DNA reads as TGCGCCAGCAGCAACCGGGACACACAAGAGACCCAGTACTTC.

This chain links TRBV10-3 with TRBJ2-7; D call uncertain. With 2 bases removed from V and 1 base from J, the gap between germline ends came to 18 bases. The CDR3 is made up of 17 amino acids. CDR1 and CDR2 from the germline V gene are ENHRY and SYGVKD. The CDR3 coding sequence is TGTGCCATCAGTGAGGAGGTGTTAGCACAGCCTTCCTACGAGCAGTACTTC. Translation gives CAISEEVLAQPSYEQYF.

The rearrangement links TRBV30 to TRBJ2-7, with D perhaps assigned TRBD1 or TRBD2 (5 bases each). Germline values: CDR1 GTSNPN, CDR2 SVGIG (reference sequence). V was shortened by 1 base and J by 4 bases, with 14 bases between the two germline ends. The CDR3 length is 14 residues. This chain's CDR3 is CAWSGGPTRYEQYF. The CDR3 DNA sequence: TGTGCCTGGAGTGGGGGACCAACCCGTTACGAGCAGTACTTC.

This clone was recorded a few times. The chain links TRBV4-1 to TRBJ1-5; D is undetermined. V gave up 6 bases and J gave up 2 bases, with 11 bases separating them. The CDR3 spans 14 residues. CDR1 MGHRA and CDR2 YSYEKL come from the germline V gene. The CDR3 region is CASSLQAGNQPQHF. The DNA of the CDR3 is TGCGCCAGCAGTCTTCAAGCCGGCAATCAGCCCCAGCATTTT.

The rearrangement uses TRBV7-2 and TRBJ2-5, with 10 bases fitting TRBD2. Germline CDR1 is SGHTA and CDR2 is FQGNSA. V trimming: 3 bases; J trimming: 4 bases; junction bases outside the gene matches: 11. This CDR3 comprises 17 residues. This chain's CDR3 is CASSLVGAGGRRETQYF. CDR3 nucleotide sequence: TGTGCCAGCAGCTTGGTCGGAGCGGGAGGGAGGAGAGAGACCCAGTACTTC.

This clone showed up just a few times. This chain joins TRBV11-3 and TRBJ1-3; possibly TRBD1 for D (6 bases). The V end was cut by 5 bases, the J end by 2 bases, with 10 bases between. The V gene's germline CDR1 is SGHNT and CDR2 YENEEA. The CDR3 length is 14 residues. The CDR3 reads CASSPRDTGNTIYF. The CDR3 nucleotides are TGTGCCAGCAGCCCCCGGGACACTGGAAACACCATATATTTT.

This clone has a single count. This rearrangement joins TRBV14 to TRBJ1-3; D gene unclear. V was trimmed by 1 base and J by 3 bases, leaving 10 bases between them. The CDR3 sequence is 15 residues long. The germline CDR1 and CDR2 sequences are SGHDN and FVKESK. Here the CDR3 reads CASSQGAPFGNTIYF. The CDR3 nucleotides read TGTGCCAGCAGCCAAGGAGCTCCCTTTGGAAACACCATATATTTT.

This clone was detected only once. The chain couples TRBV2 to TRBJ2-7, with 9 bases that match TRBD1. V lost 8 bases, J lost 0 bases, and 8 bases stayed unmatched. CDR3 length: 15 amino acids. Germline CDR1 and CDR2: SNHLY and FYNNEI. CDR3 residues: CASVIGQGSSYEQYF. The CDR3 DNA follows: TGTGCCAGCGTGATAGGACAGGGGAGCTCCTACGAGCAGTACTTC.

This chain links TRBV5-5 with TRBJ1-2, with D perhaps matching TRBD1 (5 bases). The V and J ends lost 0 bases and 4 bases respectively, with 10 bases between them. The CDR3 contains 14 residues. Germline CDR1 and CDR2: SGHKS and YYEKEE (reference sequence). The CDR3: CASSLDRPGYGYTF. The CDR3 coding sequence is TGTGCCAGCAGCTTGGACAGGCCCGGCTATGGCTACACCTTC.

V usage is TRBV6-1 and J usage is TRBJ2-7; D is possibly TRBD1 (6 bases). Trimming removed 3 bases from V and 4 bases from J, with 13 bases in between. Germline V gene lookup returns CDR1 MNHNS and CDR2 SASEGT. This CDR3 has 14 residues. CDR3 sequence: CASSEWDKLYEQYF. In DNA form, the CDR3 reads TGTGCCAGCAGTGAGTGGGACAAGCTATACGAGCAGTACTTC.

The chain's CDR3 is CASSEVGNEQFF. In DNA form, the CDR3 reads TGTGCCAGCAGCGAGGTAGGGAATGAGCAGTTCTTC. This chain uses TRBV14 with TRBJ2-1, with D unresolved. From germline, CDR1 is SGHDN and CDR2 FVKESK. V was pared by 5 bases and J by 7 bases, with 9 bases between. The CDR3 consists of 12 residues.